Listed below are T cell receptor beta chains from one sample, sequenced in a study of beta chain features in type 1 diabetes. Data came from immunoSEQ multiplex PCR; TCRdb stores just in-frame clones and leaves some out. Of about 340,000 clones in the sample, roughly 12% are singletons; the top ten hold about 0.015%. The sample comprised naive CD4+ T cells from blood. These receptors were taken from a woman in her late teens or twenties with type 1 diabetes. Each CDR3 is given with its conserved first and last residue. D genes are given only for firm matches. A clone size is listed for some rows: how often the clone was seen (once, few, many), or a class if it is expanded.

CDR3 length,clone size,V gene,D gene,J gene,CDR3 protein,CDR3 DNA
24,.,TRBV5-1,TRBD2,TRBJ2-1,CASSFSKRQGSNRLAGVPYNEQFF,TGCGCCAGCAGCTTCAGTAAGAGACAGGGGTCTAACCGACTAGCGGGAGTCCCCTACAATGAGCAGTTCTTC
15,.,TRBV7-2,.,TRBJ2-1,CASSLEAGVGNEQFF,TGTGCCAGCAGCTTAGAGGCAGGGGTAGGCAATGAGCAGTTCTTC
16,few,TRBV6-6,.,TRBJ2-2,CASSPGGSGLAGELFF,TGTGCCAGCAGCCCCGGTGGTAGCGGATTAGCCGGGGAGCTGTTTTTT
13,few,TRBV28,.,TRBJ1-5,CASSIYRDQPQHF,TGTGCCAGCAGCATTTACCGGGATCAGCCCCAGCATTTT
14,few,TRBV29-1,.,TRBJ1-1,CSVDRQEVGTEAFF,TGCAGCGTTGATAGACAGGAAGTCGGCACTGAAGCTTTCTTT
14,.,TRBV5-1,.,TRBJ2-4,CASSLDSVSDIQYF,TGCGCCAGCAGCTTGGACTCCGTCTCGGACATTCAGTACTTC
12,.,TRBV10-2,TRBD2,TRBJ2-1,CASRHVAGEQFF,TGCGCCAGCAGACACGTAGCGGGGGAGCAGTTCTTC
13,.,TRBV9,.,TRBJ1-2,CASSVPPARGYTF,TGTGCCAGCAGCGTCCCCCCCGCCAGAGGCTACACCTTC
12,few,TRBV7-9,.,TRBJ1-1,CASSLAGAGAFF,TGTGCCAGCAGCTTAGCGGGGGCTGGAGCTTTCTTT
17,once,TRBV4-1,.,TRBJ1-1,CASSQDVHRIRLAEAFF,TGCGCCAGCAGCCAAGATGTGCACAGGATTCGCCTCGCTGAAGCTTTCTTT
11,.,TRBV7-9,.,TRBJ1-1,CASSVNTEAFF,TGTGCCAGCAGCGTAAACACTGAAGCTTTCTTT
18,.,TRBV18,.,TRBJ1-1,CASSPVGDRRWANTEAFF,TGTGCCAGCTCACCGGTGGGCGATCGACGTTGGGCGAACACTGAAGCTTTCTTT
14,.,TRBV5-1,.,TRBJ1-1,CASSYGDRNTEAFF,TGCGCCAGCAGCTACGGAGACAGAAACACTGAAGCTTTCTTT
15,few,TRBV5-1,.,TRBJ2-5,CASSLWAGRQETQYF,TGCGCCAGCAGCTTGTGGGCGGGTCGTCAAGAGACCCAGTACTTC
13,few,TRBV29-1,TRBD1,TRBJ2-3,CSVRDRVEDTQYF,TGCAGCGTTCGCGACAGGGTGGAAGATACGCAGTATTTT
14,few,TRBV18,.,TRBJ1-2,CASSPPFIAYGYTF,TGTGCCAGCTCACCACCTTTTATAGCCTATGGCTACACCTTC
14,.,TRBV15,.,TRBJ1-2,CATSRDRANYGYTF,TGTGCCACCAGCAGAGACAGGGCCAACTATGGCTACACCTTC
14,.,TRBV11-2,.,TRBJ2-1,CASSPNTGMGEQFF,TGTGCCAGCAGCCCGAATACAGGGATGGGAGAGCAGTTCTTC
15,.,TRBV2,TRBD2,TRBJ2-2,CASTGLADGSGELFF,TGTGCCAGCACGGGACTAGCGGATGGAAGCGGGGAGCTGTTTTTT
14,.,TRBV19,.,TRBJ2-1,CASNYGITYNEQFF,TGTGCCAGTAATTACGGGATCACCTACAATGAGCAGTTCTTC
15,.,TRBV5-1,TRBD1,TRBJ1-2,CASSLGAGQSYGYTF,TGCGCCAGCAGCTTGGGGGCGGGACAGTCGTATGGCTACACCTTC
15,few,TRBV5-4,.,TRBJ2-6,CASSLPVSGANVLTF,TGTGCCAGCAGCTTGCCTGTCTCTGGGGCCAACGTCCTGACTTTC
14,few,TRBV7-2,.,TRBJ2-1,CASSLPTENNEQFF,TGTGCCAGCAGCTTACCAACAGAGAACAATGAGCAGTTCTTC
16,.,TRBV2,.,TRBJ2-4,CASSRSTGAAKNIQYF,TGTGCCAGCAGTCGATCGACAGGTGCCGCCAAAAACATTCAGTACTTC
16,.,TRBV11-2,.,TRBJ1-1,CASSLYIPPGYTEAFF,TGTGCCAGCAGCCTCTATATCCCCCCTGGTTACACTGAAGCTTTCTTT
12,few,TRBV13,.,TRBJ2-7,CASSPRWSGQYF,TGTGCCAGCAGCCCGAGGTGGTCGGGGCAGTACTTC
13,few,TRBV30,.,TRBJ1-1,CAWSRGTGTEAFF,TGTGCCTGGAGCAGAGGTACGGGCACTGAAGCTTTCTTT
14,.,TRBV15,.,TRBJ2-7,CATSRGGTIYEQYF,TGTGCCACCAGCAGAGGTGGCACAATCTACGAGCAGTACTTC
15,few,TRBV18,TRBD1,TRBJ1-3,CASSAKQGLGNTIYF,TGTGCCAGCTCAGCAAAACAGGGGCTCGGAAACACCATATATTTT
15,.,TRBV7-3,.,TRBJ2-7,CASRDLGTRLGEQYF,TGTGCCAGCAGGGACCTGGGGACTCGACTGGGCGAGCAGTACTTC
16,few,TRBV30,TRBD1,TRBJ1-5,CAWSAGWGQTNQPQHF,TGTGCCTGGAGTGCTGGGTGGGGACAGACAAATCAGCCCCAGCATTTT
15,.,TRBV21-1,.,TRBJ1-2,CASSKRDRGRAGYTF,TGTGCCAGCAGCAAAAGAGACAGGGGGCGCGCTGGCTACACCTTC
13,few,TRBV27,.,TRBJ1-1,CASSLYKNTEAFF,TGTGCCAGCAGTTTGTATAAGAACACTGAAGCTTTCTTT
13,.,TRBV5-4,.,TRBJ1-1,CASSLGGRDEAFF,TGTGCCAGCAGCTTGGGAGGGAGGGATGAAGCTTTCTTT
13,.,TRBV27,.,TRBJ1-2,CASGTPKNYGYTF,TGTGCCAGCGGGACACCGAAAAACTATGGCTACACCTTC
15,few,TRBV19,TRBD2,TRBJ2-1,CASSIGTSVREGQFF,TGTGCCAGTAGTATTGGGACTAGCGTGCGGGAGGGGCAGTTCTTC
15,.,TRBV28,.,TRBJ2-7,CASSPWTAGNYEQYF,TGTGCCAGCAGTCCCTGGACAGCGGGGAATTACGAGCAGTACTTC